This T cell receptor beta chain is drawn from a study of siplizumab effects on memory and regulatory T cells. Findings and caveats of the study: The diversity of naive T cells seemed greater than that of memory cells, and their alloresponse contribution seemed major. Researchers could not give a naive or memory phenotype to roughly 75-95% of proliferating CD4+ or CD8+ clones. Siplizumab conditions gave an average of about 62% Treg-derived mappable alloreactive CD4+ clones, versus 26.9% for controls.

Of note for this clone: Its target is unknown.

Germline V gene sequence: CDR1 LNHDA, CDR2 SQIVND (reference sequence). This CDR3 region has 16 residues. The V segment lost 7 bases and the J segment 6 bases; nucleotides outside the gene matches: 12. The repertoire was sequenced with immunoSEQ multiplex PCR; TCRdb's copy has only in-frame clones and lacks some. The sample lists approximately 60,000 clones; approximately 96% were seen once. The sequence derives from a human donor in good health. This chain joins TRBV19 and TRBJ2-2; 9 nucleotides match TRBD2. Specimen: naive CD8+ T cells sorted from blood. The chain's CDR3 is CASTMASGEWAGELFF. CDR3 in DNA: TGTGCCAGTACGATGGCTAGCGGGGAGTGGGCCGGGGAGCTGTTTTTT.